Described below is a single T cell receptor beta chain sequence and its context. Its specific antigen is unknown. No much larger clone exists at a distance of one base, and base qualities are not known. This sample was included in a study of blood T cells in healthy people across ages (dated by TCRdb to between 2014 and 2016). As for the study more broadly: In model experiments, template switching captured about one uniquely barcoded TCR beta cDNA molecule for every two T cells. Four age groups were formed from the donors: young (average approximately 15 years), middle-aged (just under 40), aged (roughly 58) and long-lived (about 80). To track age-related changes in TCR beta repertoire diversity, the study relied on deep sequencing normalized with unique cDNA molecular identifiers. To avoid experimental bias, donors of different ages were randomly spread across the sequencing lanes. The study analyzed two additional independent replicas of 1 million unique cDNA reads from the same blood draw for two donors, one aged 18 to 29 and one aged 80 or older.

The library was made by 5' RACE. The sequencing machine was an Illumina HiSeq 2500. A second roughly 6 to 12 cycle PCR used a sample-barcoded 5' primer and a J-beta primer mix. A unique molecular identifier was introduced onto each TCR beta cDNA molecule by a template-switch 5' adaptor carrying 12 random nucleotides. Each sample yielded at least 2.5 million CDR3-containing paired-end reads. All of the RNA was converted into first-strand cDNA using the Mint cDNA synthesis kit, with a TRBC-specific oligonucleotide serving as the primer. All cDNA was treated with uracil-DNA glycosylase and then went through a first 18-cycle PCR with the universal primers M1SS and BC2_uni_R. Per the source publication's procedure: For normalization, 1 million high-quality reads were randomly selected from each sample, with every read carrying a distinct molecular identifier. Instead of being binned into consensus sequences, reads with shared molecular identifiers were discarded. MiTCR, with a Q25 quality threshold and the strictest error-elimination algorithm, was used for CDR3 identification, clonotype clustering and error correction. A nonparametric unseen species model with Euler transformation was used to estimate lower-bound total TCR beta diversity. TCRdb cleaned the public reads at Q25 with fastp, built clones with MiXCR and kept in-frame beta chains. CDR3 protein duplicates are merged, each entry listing the most common genes and DNA. Clone size and V and J calls follow TCRdb, not the original study. The sample data list roughly 1,700,000 distinct CDR3 sequences, and roughly 28% of these were observed just once. The ten most abundant clones make up over 7% of the sample.

The donors were roughly 40 Caucasian individuals from Russia, aged roughly 6 to 90 years, who were systemically healthy. Each donor gave 8 to 10 milliliters of peripheral blood, drawn into EDTA-treated Vacutainer tubes. Ficoll-Paque density-gradient centrifugation was used to isolate PBMCs, with at least 7 million per sample. Trizol reagent was used to extract total RNA from PBMCs, with at least 6 micrograms per sample. The percentages of naive CD45RAhigh/CD27high T cells were determined by flow cytometry on a PBMC aliquot from every donor. The full study reports these points: Since profiling was done on bulk unsorted PBMCs, naive and antigen-experienced compartments could not be conclusively compared. Donor CMV infection status was unknown, potentially confounding age-related changes in expanded clonotypes. Compared with the aged group, the long-lived group had more naive CD4+ T cells, fewer expanded clones and increased TCR diversity, a pattern suggesting age selection. As age increased, observed TCR beta diversity per million T cells dropped in a roughly linear way, and a significant reduction was already evident by age about 40. Estimates of total diversity based on one million sequenced T cells were regarded as lower bounds and as underestimates. A strong correlation was found between observed TCR beta diversity and the percentage of naive T cells measured by flow cytometry.

Reading from cysteine to phenylalanine, the CDR3 counts 13 amino acids. Only the CDR3 part of the read is kept: 39 bases, read in frame from the first base. Sequences SQVTM (CDR1) and ANQGSEA (CDR2) are obtained from the germline V gene. Trimming removed 2 bases from V and 2 bases from J, leaving 10 bases between the germline ends. The TCR comes from a woman aged 25 to 39 in good health. Material: blood. The chain employs TRBV29-1 and TRBJ2-7; the D match is possibly TRBD1 or TRBD2, with 5 bases aligned in each. CDR3 sequence: CSVELGEPYEQYF. In nucleotides, the sequence is TGCAGCGTTGAATTGGGGGAACCCTACGAGCAGTACTTC.